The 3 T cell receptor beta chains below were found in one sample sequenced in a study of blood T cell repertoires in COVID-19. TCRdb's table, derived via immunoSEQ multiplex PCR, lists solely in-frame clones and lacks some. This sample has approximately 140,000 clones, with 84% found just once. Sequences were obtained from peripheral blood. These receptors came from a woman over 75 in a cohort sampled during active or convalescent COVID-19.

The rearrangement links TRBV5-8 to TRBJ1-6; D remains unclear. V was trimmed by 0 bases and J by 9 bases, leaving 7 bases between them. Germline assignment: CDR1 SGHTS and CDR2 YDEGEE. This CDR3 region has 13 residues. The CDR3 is CASSLARGSPLHF. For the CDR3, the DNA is TGTGCCAGCAGCTTGGCTCGGGGTTCACCCCTCCACTTT.

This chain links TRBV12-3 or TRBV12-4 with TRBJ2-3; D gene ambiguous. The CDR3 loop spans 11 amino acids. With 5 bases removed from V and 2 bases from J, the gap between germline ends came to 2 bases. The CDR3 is CASSLTDTQYF. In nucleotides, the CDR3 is TGTGCCAGCAGTCTCACAGATACGCAGTATTTT.

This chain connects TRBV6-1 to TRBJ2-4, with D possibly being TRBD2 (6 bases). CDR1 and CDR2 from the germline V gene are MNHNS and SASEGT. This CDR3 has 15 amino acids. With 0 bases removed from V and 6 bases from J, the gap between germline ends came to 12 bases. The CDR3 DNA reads TGTGCCAGCAGTGAAGCCCCGGGACTGAGAAACATTCAGTACTTC. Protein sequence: CASSEAPGLRNIQYF.